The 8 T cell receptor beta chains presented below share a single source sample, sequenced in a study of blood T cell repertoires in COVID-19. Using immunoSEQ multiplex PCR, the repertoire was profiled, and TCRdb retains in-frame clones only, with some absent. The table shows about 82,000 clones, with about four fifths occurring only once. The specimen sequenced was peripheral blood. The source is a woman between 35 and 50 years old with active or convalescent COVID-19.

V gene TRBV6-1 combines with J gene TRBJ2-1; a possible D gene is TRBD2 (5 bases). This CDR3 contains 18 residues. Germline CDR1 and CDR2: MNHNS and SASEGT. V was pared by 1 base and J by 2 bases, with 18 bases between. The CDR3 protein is CASSEVSNTRVAYNEQFF. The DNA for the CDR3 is TGTGCCAGCAGTGAAGTCTCCAATACTAGGGTGGCCTACAATGAGCAGTTCTTC.

The chain's CDR3 is CASGQGSTDTQYF. The CDR3 DNA follows: TGTGCCAGCGGACAGGGGAGCACAGATACGCAGTATTTT. The chain is built from TRBV7-3 and TRBJ2-3, with 9 bases fitting TRBD1. Trimming removed 8 bases from V and 0 bases from J; junction bases left unmatched: 0. CDR1 and CDR2 from the germline V gene are SGHTA and FQGTGA. The CDR3 spans 13 residues.

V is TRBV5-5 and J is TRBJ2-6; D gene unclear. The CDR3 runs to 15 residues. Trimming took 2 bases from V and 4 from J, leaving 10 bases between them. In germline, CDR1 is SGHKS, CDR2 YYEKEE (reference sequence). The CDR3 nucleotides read TGTGCCAGCAGCTTTCAGTACCTCGGGGCCAACGTCCTGACTTTC. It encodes CASSFQYLGANVLTF.

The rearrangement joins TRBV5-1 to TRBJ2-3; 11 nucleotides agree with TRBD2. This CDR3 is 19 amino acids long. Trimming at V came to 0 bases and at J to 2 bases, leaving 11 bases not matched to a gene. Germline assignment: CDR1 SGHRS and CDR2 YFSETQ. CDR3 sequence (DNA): TGCGCCAGCAGCTTGGCCGGGACTAGCGGACTAATCTACACAGATACGCAGTATTTT. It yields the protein CASSLAGTSGLIYTDTQYF.

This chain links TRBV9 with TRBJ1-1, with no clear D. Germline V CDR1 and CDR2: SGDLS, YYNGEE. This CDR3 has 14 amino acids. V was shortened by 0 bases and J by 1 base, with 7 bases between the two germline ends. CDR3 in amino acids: CASSVGEKNTEAFF. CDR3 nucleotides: TGTGCCAGCAGCGTAGGAGAAAAGAACACTGAAGCTTTCTTT.

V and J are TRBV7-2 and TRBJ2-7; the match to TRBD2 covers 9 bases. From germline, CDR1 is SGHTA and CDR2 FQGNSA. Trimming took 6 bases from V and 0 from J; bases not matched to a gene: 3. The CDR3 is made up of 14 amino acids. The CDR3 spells CASRPSGDSYEQYF. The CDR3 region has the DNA TGTGCCAGCAGACCTAGCGGGGACTCCTACGAGCAGTACTTC.

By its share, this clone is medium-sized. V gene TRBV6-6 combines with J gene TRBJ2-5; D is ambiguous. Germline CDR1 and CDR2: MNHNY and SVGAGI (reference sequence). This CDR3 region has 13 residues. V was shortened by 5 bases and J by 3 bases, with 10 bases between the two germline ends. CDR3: CASSPTVEETQYF. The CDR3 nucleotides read TGTGCCAGCAGTCCCACAGTGGAAGAGACCCAGTACTTC.

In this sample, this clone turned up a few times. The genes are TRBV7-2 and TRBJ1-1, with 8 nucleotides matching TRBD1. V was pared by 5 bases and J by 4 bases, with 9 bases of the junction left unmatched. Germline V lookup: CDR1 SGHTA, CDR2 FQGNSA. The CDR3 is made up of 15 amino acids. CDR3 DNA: TGTGCCAGCAGCGGATGGACAGGGTTCGCCACTGAAGCTTTCTTT. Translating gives CASSGWTGFATEAFF.